Here is one T cell receptor beta chain with its context. This record comes from a study of shared clonotypes between healthy human individuals. Positive CCR7 selection of CD45RO-negative cells yielded the naive CD8 cells, and terminally differentiated effector memory CD45RA+ cells were excluded. Measured with immunoSEQ multiplex PCR; TCRdb has only the in-frame clones, and not every one. The sample carries about 2 million clones, over 85% recorded once. The sequence was collected from a man younger than 35 in good health. Material for sequencing was naive CD8+ T cells sorted from blood.

The DNA for the CDR3 is TGTGCCAGCAGCTTAGCGTCGATAGACTCCTACGAGCAGTACTTC. Its protein is CASSLASIDSYEQYF. The rearrangement joins TRBV7-9 to TRBJ2-7; D call uncertain. The CDR3 consists of 15 residues. Germline V gene data show CDR1 as SEHNR and CDR2 as FQNEAQ (reference sequence). The V end was cut by 0 bases, the J end by 0 bases, with 9 bases between.